This T cell receptor beta chain originates from a study of shared clonotypes between healthy human individuals. Method: immunoSEQ multiplex PCR; TCRdb's copy keeps in-frame clones and lacks some. The sample consists of more than 850,000 clones, around 82% of them appearing once. Donors were healthy HIV-negative adults without recent acute infections or vaccinations. In regard to this clone: Its antigen is still unknown.

Study-wide results and caveats: Large sequencing depth failed to make sorted-subset sequencing complete, rarefaction showed.

The sequenced sample consisted of memory CD4+ T cells from PBMCs. The subset: CD45RA-negative fraction. The TCR originated in a man between 18 and 29 years old in good health. Some clones in this sample may be carry-over from other donors' samples.

For the CDR3, the DNA is TGTGCCAGCAGTGGGGCCTTCCGTGCAACTAATGAAAAACTGTTTTTT. Translated: CASSGAFRATNEKLFF. The chain employs TRBV6-1 and TRBJ1-4; D is unclear. This CDR3 comprises 16 residues. In germline, CDR1 is MNHNS, CDR2 SASEGT. V shed 4 bases and J shed 0 bases, with 12 bases lying between them.